These 13 T cell receptor beta chains were all obtained from the same sample, sequenced in a study of response to subunit inactivated influenza vaccine. TCRdb used MiXCR to reprocess the RT-PCR reads, holding one entry per CDR3 protein. The data hold 650,000 or so distinct CDR3 sequences, with 13% to 15% observed a single time. This material consisted of PBMCs from blood, taken 14 days before vaccination. The receptor set was obtained from a man aged 50 to 59 who received an inactivated influenza vaccine.

The V call is TRBV15, the J call TRBJ2-5; tentatively, D is TRBD2 (5 bases). The V gene lost 0 bases and the J gene lost 4 bases, with 12 bases spanning the gap. Germline CDR1 and CDR2: LNHNV and YYDKDF (reference sequence). The CDR3 has 15 residues. The DNA of the CDR3 is TGTGCCACCAGCAGAGAGGCGGGTATGAGAGAGACCCAGTACTTC. It yields the protein CATSREAGMRETQYF.

This clonotype was observed a few times. The chain carries TRBV20-1 and TRBJ2-1; TRBD1 matches 10 bases. Germline-derived CDR1 and CDR2 are DFQATT and SNEGSKA (reference sequence). V trimming: 4 bases; J trimming: 12 bases; junction bases outside the gene matches: 6. This CDR3 region has 12 residues. The CDR3 protein is CSATDRGDGQFF. CDR3 nucleotide sequence: TGCAGTGCTACGGACAGGGGGGATGGGCAGTTCTTC.

This sequence joins TRBV9 and TRBJ2-5; no clear D gene. This CDR3 contains 14 residues. The germline CDR1 and CDR2 sequences are SGDLS and YYNGEE. V was pared by 0 bases and J by 5 bases, with 11 bases between. The CDR3 loop reads CASSVELAAETQYF. In DNA, the CDR3 is TGTGCCAGCAGCGTAGAGCTTGCCGCGGAGACCCAGTACTTC.

This clonotype was counted only a few times. V and J are TRBV20-1 and TRBJ2-1; unclear D gene. The CDR3 contains 14 residues. CDR1 DFQATT and CDR2 SNEGSKA come from the germline V gene (reference sequence). The germline V and J ends were trimmed by 0 bases and 8 bases, with 14 bases remaining between them. The CDR3 nucleotides read TGCAGTGCTAGAGATCTCAGGAGCTGGGATGAGCAGTTCTTC. Protein sequence: CSARDLRSWDEQFF.

Many counts were recorded for this clonotype. The chain links TRBV2 to TRBJ2-3, with D perhaps matching TRBD1 or TRBD2 (5 bases each). The ends were cut back, 6 bases at V and 2 bases at J, with 9 bases in the middle. The CDR3 consists of 13 residues. CDR1 and CDR2 from the germline V gene are SNHLY and FYNNEI. The CDR3 DNA reads as TGTGCCAGCAGACCCGGGGCCACAGATACGCAGTATTTT. Amino acids: CASRPGATDTQYF.

The V gene is TRBV20-1, the J gene TRBJ2-1; D unclear. V lost 5 bases and J lost 1, with 15 bases in between. The CDR3 is made up of 15 amino acids. Per germline, CDR1 DFQATT and CDR2 SNEGSKA (reference sequence). CDR3: CSADSAVLSYNEQFF. The CDR3 coding sequence is TGCAGTGCTGACTCTGCGGTCTTATCCTACAATGAGCAGTTCTTC.

Note on this clonotype: The junction departs from germline at one end; a sequencing error may be responsible. This chain uses TRBV20-1 with TRBJ2-5, with TRBD2 matching over 10 bases. This CDR3 is built from 13 residues. The germline V gene encodes CDR1 DFQATT and CDR2 SNEGSKA (reference sequence). The CDR3, as DNA: TGCAGTGCTAAACTAGCGGGGAAAGAGACCCATTACTTC. Its protein product is CSAKLAGKETHYF.

In its sample, this clonotype was seen a few times. V gene TRBV20-1 combines with J gene TRBJ2-1; 13 bases are shared with TRBD2. Germline-derived CDR1 and CDR2 are DFQATT and SNEGSKA (reference sequence). V gave up 0 bases and J gave up 5 bases; unmatched junction bases: 4. The CDR3 extends over 16 amino acids. The CDR3 DNA reads as TGCAGTGCTAGAGAGAGACTAGCGGGAGGCCACAATGAGCAGTTCTTC. The encoded protein is CSARERLAGGHNEQFF.

Written as DNA, the CDR3 is TGTGCCAGCAGACCCCCAAGCACAGATACGCAGTATTTT. Its translation: CASRPPSTDTQYF. The genes are TRBV28 and TRBJ2-3; D is unclear. In germline, CDR1 is MDHEN, CDR2 SYDVKM. The CDR3 is made up of 13 amino acids. Trimming left V 6 bases short and J 0 bases short, with 7 bases between.

This chain uses TRBV5-1 with TRBJ2-3; D uncertain. With 0 bases removed from V and 4 bases from J, the gap between germline ends came to 12 bases. Germline V gives CDR1 SGHRS, CDR2 YFSETQ. The CDR3 sequence is 15 residues long. CDR3 coding DNA: TGCGCCAGCAGCTTGGTGCCGACTTCGGCAGATACGCAGTATTTT. It encodes CASSLVPTSADTQYF.

This clonotype was seen a handful of times. This chain links TRBV12-3 or TRBV12-4 with TRBJ2-1, with 10 bases fitting TRBD1. V shed 6 bases and J 8 bases; nucleotides not matched to a gene: 4. This CDR3 is 13 amino acids long. The CDR3 reads CASRTDRGYEQFF. CDR3 coding DNA: TGTGCCAGCAGAACGGACAGGGGGTATGAGCAGTTCTTC.

This clonotype was seen more than once but under ten times. The J gene is TRBJ1-2, the V gene TRBV29-1, with 7 nucleotides matching TRBD1. The CDR3 is 13 residues long. Germline V gene data show CDR1 as SQVTM and CDR2 as ANQGSEA. Trimming took 8 bases from V and 2 from J; bases not matched to a gene: 8. For the CDR3, the DNA is TGCAGCTCCCGGGACAGCCTGAACTATGGCTACACCTTC. Encoded protein: CSSRDSLNYGYTF.

This clonotype turned up a few times. The chain carries TRBV18 and TRBJ2-7, with D possibly called TRBD1 or TRBD2 (5 bases each). There are 14 residues in the CDR3. The V gene's germline CDR1 is KGHSH and CDR2 LQKENI. With 6 bases removed from V and 1 base from J, the gap between germline ends came to 13 bases. In DNA, the CDR3 is TGTGCCAGCTCCGGGACGCAATTATCCTACGAGCAGTACTTC. Its protein is CASSGTQLSYEQYF. The full variable domain, its missing parts supplied by reference TRBV18 and TRBJ2-7, is NAGVMQNPRHLVRRRGQEARLRCSPMKGHSHVYWYRQLPEEGLKFMVYLQKENIIDESGMPKERFSAEFPKEGPSILRIQQVVRGDSAAYFCASSGTQLSYEQYFGPGTRLTVT.